This entry concerns a single T cell receptor beta chain. Its antigen is not known. The CDR3 covers 16 residues. V gave up 0 bases and J gave up 4 bases; unmatched junction bases: 7. The germline V gene encodes CDR1 MNHEY and CDR2 SVGAGI. These data belong to a study of human CD4 T cells and Enterobacteriaceae. General study results and limits: Matching to same-donor CFSE-low cultures alone inferred ex vivo clonotype reactivity.

The memory gate held CD4+ cells that were not CD45RA+CCR7+CD95- naive cells, over 95% pure. The assay was immunoSEQ multiplex PCR, and TCRdb's table has in-frame clones only and misses some. Altogether some 26,000 clones are present, 80% to 90% being singletons, with the ten largest covering around 0.91%. This clonotype was sampled from a human donor in good health. This chain connects TRBV6-5 to TRBJ1-2; 8 bases are a match to TRBD1. The specimen was memory CD4+ T cells from blood. The CDR3 spells CASSYSSQGAGYGYTF. The CDR3 nucleotides read TGTGCCAGCAGTTACTCGAGCCAGGGGGCGGGCTATGGCTACACCTTC.